The 27 T cell receptor beta chains reported below all come from one sample, sequenced in a study of CD8 T cells in ankylosing spondylitis. TCRdb analysed the 5' RACE reads with MiXCR anew, one entry per CDR3 protein. The sample holds 250,000 to 400,000 distinct CDR3 sequences, roughly 12% seen once. The specimen was blood, either unsorted or a sorted T cell fraction (not recorded which). The receptors stem from a female donor with ankylosing spondylitis or in good health (not recorded which).

This clonotype was detected ten times or more. The chain carries TRBV4-3 and TRBJ2-5; no definite D call. V lost 0 bases to trimming and J lost 1 base, with 6 bases between them. The CDR3 is 14 amino acids. Germline CDR1 LGHNA, CDR2 YSLEER. The CDR3 here is CASSQDAAQETQYF. The CDR3 bases are TGCGCCAGCAGCCAAGACGCGGCCCAAGAGACCCAGTACTTC.

This clonotype was seen repeatedly, ten times or more. J is TRBJ2-4 and V is TRBV7-9; D perhaps matches TRBD2 (5 bases). Germline CDR1 SEHNR, CDR2 FQNEAQ (reference sequence). The CDR3 totals 11 residues. V lost 5 bases, J lost 7 bases, and 6 bases lay in between. DNA for the CDR3: TGTGCCAGCAGCCGCGGGAACATTCAGTACTTC. Its protein product is CASSRGNIQYF. Combining the CDR3 with reference TRBV7-9 and TRBJ2-4 gives the whole variable domain DTGVSQNPRHKITKRGQNVTFRCDPISEHNRLYWYRQTLGQGPEFLTYFQNEAQLEKSRLLSDRFSAERPKGSFSTLEIQRTEQGDSAMYLCASSRGNIQYFGAGTRLSVL.

This clonotype was counted only a few times. The chain uses TRBV28 and TRBJ2-7; the D gene is possibly TRBD1 (6 bases). From germline, CDR1 is MDHEN and CDR2 SYDVKM. This CDR3 region has 15 residues. The V end lost 6 bases, the J end lost 7 bases, and 22 bases lay between the germline ends. CDR3: CASSPSTAGVFEQYF. CDR3 in DNA: TGTGCCAGCAGCCCCTCGACCGCAGGGGTGTTTGAGCAGTACTTC. Filled out from reference TRBV28 and TRBJ2-7, the complete variable domain reads DVKVTQSSRYLVKRTGEKVFLECVQDMDHENMFWYRQDPGLGLRLIYFSYDVKMKEKGDIPEGYSVSREKKERFSLILESASTNQTSMYLCASSPSTAGVFEQYFGPGTRLTVT.

This clonotype was detected many times. DNA of the CDR3: TGCAGTGCGGGGGAGCCCTCCTACAATGAGCAGTTCTTC. Its translation: CSAGEPSYNEQFF. The J gene is TRBJ2-1, the V gene TRBV20-1; D may match TRBD1 or TRBD2 (5 bases each). V was shortened by 6 bases and J by 0 bases, with 9 bases between the two germline ends. Germline lookup yields CDR1 DFQATT and CDR2 SNEGSKA (reference sequence). This CDR3 has 13 amino acids.

The rearrangement uses TRBV2 and TRBJ2-2; D may match TRBD1 or TRBD2 (5 bases each). This CDR3 has 16 amino acids. Trimming cost V 6 bases and J 4 bases, with 18 bases left between them. Germline CDR1 reads SNHLY; CDR2 reads FYNNEI. The CDR3 loop is CASRPTGRSITGELFF. The CDR3 DNA follows: TGTGCCAGCAGACCCACGGGGCGATCCATCACCGGGGAGCTGTTTTTT. Filled out from reference TRBV2 and TRBJ2-2, the complete variable domain reads EPEVTQTPSHQVTQMGQEVILRCVPISNHLYFYWYRQILGQKVEFLVSFYNNEISEKSEIFDDQFSVERPDGSNFTLKIRSTKLEDSAMYFCASRPTGRSITGELFFGEGSRLTVL.

At least ten counts were recorded for this clonotype. The rearrangement joins TRBV7-9 to TRBJ2-2; 13 positions agree with TRBD2. Germline CDR1 SEHNR, CDR2 FQNEAQ (reference sequence). The junction had 4 bases not matched to a gene; V was cut back by 6 bases and J by 3 bases. The CDR3 loop spans 16 amino acids. This CDR3 reads CASRGLAGDHTGELFF. The CDR3 nucleotides read TGTGCCAGCAGAGGACTAGCGGGAGATCACACCGGGGAGCTGTTTTTT.

This clonotype was counted many times. The CDR3, as DNA: TGCAGTGCTAGAGCTAGTTCAGGACCCTACGACGAGCAGTACTTC. Translating gives CSARASSGPYDEQYF. The chain combines TRBV20-1 with TRBJ2-7; D unclear. CDR1 and CDR2 (germline): DFQATT, SNEGSKA (reference sequence). The CDR3 runs 15 residues. Trimming removed 1 base from V and 5 bases from J, with 18 bases in between.

The rearrangement joins TRBV4-2 to TRBJ2-3, with 13 bases lining up with TRBD2. The CDR3 extends over 17 amino acids. Germline CDR1 LGHNA, CDR2 YNFKEQ. Germline trimming cut 0 bases from V and 1 base from J; bases unmatched to any gene: 1. The CDR3, as DNA: TGTGCCAGCAGCCAAGATGGACTAGCGGGGGGCACAGATACGCAGTATTTT. As protein: CASSQDGLAGGTDTQYF.

CDR3 DNA sequence: TGTGCCTGGAGGGGGACCGACCAAGAGACCCAGTACTTC. Translating it yields CAWRGTDQETQYF. The chain uses TRBV30 and TRBJ2-5; D is perhaps TRBD1 or TRBD2 (5 bases each). The CDR3 sequence is 13 residues long. In germline, CDR1 is GTSNPN, CDR2 SVGIG (reference sequence). V dropped 3 bases and J dropped 0 bases, with 8 bases sitting between them.

This clonotype was seen a handful of times. As DNA, the CDR3 is TGTGCCAGCAGTTTAGTGGGAGGGGGTGAGCAGTACTTC. Its protein is CASSLVGGGEQYF. V usage is TRBV12-3 or TRBV12-4 and J usage is TRBJ2-7; D may be TRBD2 (7 bases). The CDR3 consists of 13 residues. Trimming removed 1 base at V and 7 bases at J, with 11 bases between.

This clonotype was counted once. The DNA of the CDR3 is TGCGCCAGCAGCTTGGGCGGGACAGCGACCGGTCGCAATCAGCCCCAGCATTTT. This translates into CASSLGGTATGRNQPQHF. This chain connects TRBV5-1 to TRBJ1-5; TRBD1 aligns across 7 bases. V lost 0 bases and J lost 2; bases outside the gene matches: 11. Looked up from germline, CDR1 is SGHRS and CDR2 is YFSETQ. The CDR3 is made up of 18 amino acids.

This clonotype was picked up many times. The V and J genes are TRBV20-1 and TRBJ1-6; TRBD1 is a possible D gene (5 bases). The CDR3 spans 12 residues. The germline V and J ends were trimmed by 5 bases and 7 bases, with 9 bases remaining between them. Looked up from germline, CDR1 is DFQATT and CDR2 is SNEGSKA (reference sequence). CDR3 in amino acids: CSAGQGNSPLHF. CDR3 nucleotides: TGCAGTGCTGGCCAGGGAAATTCACCCCTCCACTTT.

The chain carries TRBV7-6 and TRBJ2-2; 9 nucleotides line up with TRBD2. Germline V CDR1 and CDR2: SGHVS, FNYEAQ. CDR3 length: 14 amino acids. V gave up 7 bases and J gave up 6 bases; unmatched junction bases: 6. For the CDR3, the DNA is TGTGCCAGCATGGGACTAGCCGGTCCCGGGGAGCTGTTTTTT. As protein: CASMGLAGPGELFF.

The rearrangement joins TRBV20-1 to TRBJ2-1; TRBD2 aligns across 8 bases. V shed 3 bases, J shed 0 bases, and the junction held 4 bases outside the gene matches. Germline CDR1 is DFQATT and CDR2 is SNEGSKA (reference sequence). This CDR3 is built from 15 residues. The CDR3, as DNA: TGCAGTGCTAGCGGGGGGGCGGGCTCCTACAATGAGCAGTTCTTC. As protein: CSASGGAGSYNEQFF.

This clonotype came up many times. The CDR3 DNA reads as TGCGCCAGCAGCTTGATGCTCCACGAAGATACGCAGTATTTT. This codes for CASSLMLHEDTQYF. The V gene is TRBV5-1, the J gene TRBJ2-3, with D unresolved. V was pared by 1 base and J by 5 bases, with 11 bases between. In germline, CDR1 is SGHRS, CDR2 YFSETQ. This CDR3 contains 14 residues.

A few counts support this clonotype. The V gene is TRBV7-9, the J gene TRBJ2-2; D perhaps matches TRBD2 (5 bases). The CDR3 has 14 amino acids. The V gene's germline CDR1 is SEHNR and CDR2 FQNEAQ (reference sequence). Trimming removed 5 bases from V and 0 bases from J, with 7 bases in between. The CDR3 sequence is CASSTEANTGELFF. CDR3 sequence (DNA): TGTGCCAGCAGCACGGAGGCGAACACCGGGGAGCTGTTTTTT.

This clonotype was observed a few times. V and J are TRBV5-1 and TRBJ1-1; possibly TRBD1 for D (5 bases). The CDR3 contains 14 residues. Germline values: CDR1 SGHRS, CDR2 YFSETQ. V shed 4 bases and J shed 3 bases, with 13 bases lying between them. The CDR3 spells CASSPRGRDTEAFF. The CDR3 DNA reads as TGCGCCAGCAGCCCGAGGGGCAGGGACACTGAAGCTTTCTTT.

In its sample, this clonotype was seen many times. The chain has TRBV6-2 or TRBV6-3 and TRBJ2-1; possible D gene TRBD2, 6 bases. This CDR3 comprises 16 residues. Trimming took 2 bases from V and 4 from J, leaving 15 bases between them. The germline V gene encodes CDR1 MNHEY and CDR2 SVGEGT. CDR3 sequence reads: CASSYPLAGTYNEQFF. Written as DNA, the CDR3 is TGTGCCAGCAGTTACCCTCTGGCGGGAACTTACAATGAGCAGTTCTTC.

This clonotype was seen repeatedly, ten times or more. V usage is TRBV30 and J usage is TRBJ2-1; D is unclear. Trimming left V 1 base short and J 8 bases short, with 12 bases between. The germline gives CDR1 GTSNPN, CDR2 SVGIG (reference sequence). The CDR3 is made up of 13 amino acids. The CDR3: CAWSARLQDEQFF. The CDR3 DNA reads as TGTGCCTGGAGTGCCCGCCTTCAAGATGAGCAGTTCTTC.

This clonotype was recorded many times. The CDR3 sequence is CSVTSGWDEQFF. The CDR3 bases are TGCAGCGTGACTAGCGGGTGGGATGAGCAGTTCTTC. V and J are TRBV29-1 and TRBJ2-1, with 10 bases that match TRBD2. The CDR3 sequence is 12 residues long. Germline CDR1 is SQVTM and CDR2 is ANQGSEA. Germline trimming cut 6 bases from V and 8 bases from J; bases unmatched to any gene: 4.

The chain recombines TRBV27 with TRBJ2-2; 13 positions agree with TRBD2. Trimming cost V 8 bases and J 8 bases; bases outside gene matches: 8. Per germline, CDR1 MNHEY and CDR2 SMNVEV (reference sequence). The CDR3 has 15 amino acids. As DNA, the CDR3 is TGTGCCAGCTATGGACTAGCGGGAGAGAAGGGGGAGCTGTTTTTT. Residues: CASYGLAGEKGELFF.

The table lists this clonotype with many counts. This chain uses TRBV5-1 with TRBJ2-3, with 8 positions matching TRBD2. Germline CDR1 and CDR2: SGHRS and YFSETQ. The CDR3 is made up of 16 amino acids. With 0 bases clipped from V and 5 bases from J, the junction kept 8 bases outside the gene matches. The DNA of the CDR3 is TGCGCCAGCAGCTTGGCCACCCGCGGGGGGAGAGATACGCAGTATTTT. Translated: CASSLATRGGRDTQYF.

This clonotype showed up just a few times. The rearrangement links TRBV7-2 to TRBJ2-7, with 9 nucleotides matching TRBD2. This CDR3 contains 15 residues. The germline V gene has CDR1 SGHTA and CDR2 FQGNSA. J lost 1 base, V lost 5 bases, and 6 bases had no gene match. CDR3 nucleotides: TGTGCCAGCAGCCGGGAGACTAGCGGTTCCTACGAGCAGTACTTC. It yields the protein CASSRETSGSYEQYF.

The chain is built from TRBV6-2 or TRBV6-3 and TRBJ2-5, with D unclear. Trimming left V 0 bases short and J 0 bases short, with 2 bases between. Germline V gene sequence: CDR1 MNHEY, CDR2 SVGEGT. This CDR3 is built from 13 residues. CDR3 nucleotides: TGTGCCAGCAGTTACTCGTACCAAGAGACCCAGTACTTC. It yields the protein CASSYSYQETQYF.

In this sample, this clonotype turned up a few times. This chain connects TRBV27 to TRBJ2-1; the D gene could be TRBD1 or TRBD2 (6 bases each). Trimming shortened V by 7 bases and J by 9 bases, and 22 bases separated the two germline ends. The length of the CDR3 is 15 residues. The germline V gene encodes CDR1 MNHEY and CDR2 SMNVEV (reference sequence). The CDR3: CASNSRRLGGLEQFF. The CDR3 nucleotides read TGTGCCAGCAATTCGAGGAGACTCGGGGGCCTTGAGCAGTTCTTC.

This clonotype has at least ten counts. The chain recombines TRBV12-3 or TRBV12-4 with TRBJ2-7, with TRBD1 identical over 8 bases. The CDR3 extends over 15 amino acids. After removal of 6 bases from V and 4 bases from J, the junction contained 11 bases not matched to a gene. The CDR3 bases are TGTGCCAGCAGCCCGACAGGGGTTAACTGGTACGAGCAGTACTTC. It is translated as CASSPTGVNWYEQYF.

The V gene is TRBV12-3 or TRBV12-4, the J gene TRBJ2-2; 7 bases align to TRBD2. The CDR3 has 14 residues. The V gene end was trimmed by 2 bases and the J gene end by 6 bases; junction bases not matched to a gene: 3. CDR3 nucleotide sequence: TGTGCCAGCAGTTTAACCCGGGGGGCCGGGGAGCTGTTTTTT. It yields the protein CASSLTRGAGELFF.